This T cell receptor beta chain was identified during a study of T cell repertoires in cytomegalovirus infection. TCRdb re-analysed the reads in MiXCR, keeping a single row per CDR3 protein. The sample lists about 920,000 distinct CDR3 sequences; 25% to 40% were seen once. The CDR3 has 18 residues. V lost 5 bases, J lost 8 bases, and 16 bases stayed unmatched. Ten or more counts support this clonotype. The target antigen is unknown. The sample consisted of cultured CD8+ T cells from PBMCs, taken from culture after CMV antigen stimulation. The origin of this receptor is a human donor in good health (CMV status not recorded). Some clones in this sample may be carry-over from other donors' samples. This chain joins TRBV12-3 or TRBV12-4 and TRBJ2-1, with 12 positions matching TRBD1. CDR3 protein: CASSEGQGATYAVDEQFF. The CDR3 coding sequence is TGTGCCAGCAGTGAGGGACAGGGGGCAACGTATGCAGTAGATGAGCAGTTCTTC.